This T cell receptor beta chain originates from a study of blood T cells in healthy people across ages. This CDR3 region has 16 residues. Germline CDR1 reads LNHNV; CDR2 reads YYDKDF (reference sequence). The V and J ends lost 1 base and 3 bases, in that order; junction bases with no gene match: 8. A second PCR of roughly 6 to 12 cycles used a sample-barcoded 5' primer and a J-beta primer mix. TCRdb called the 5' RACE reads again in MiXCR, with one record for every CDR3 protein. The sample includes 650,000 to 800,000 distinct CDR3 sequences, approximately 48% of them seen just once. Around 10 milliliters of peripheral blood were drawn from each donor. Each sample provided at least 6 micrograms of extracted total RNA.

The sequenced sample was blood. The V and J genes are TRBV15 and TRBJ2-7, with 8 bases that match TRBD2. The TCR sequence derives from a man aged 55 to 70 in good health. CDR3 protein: CATSRGETGGRYEQYF. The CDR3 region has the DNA TGTGCCACCAGCAGAGGGGAGACGGGAGGGCGCTACGAGCAGTACTTC.